The sequence of this T cell receptor (beta chain) was determined in a study of beta chain bispecific antibodies for T cell cancers. At the level of the study: TRBV sequencing of surviving healthy T cells measured each family's depletion. HPB-ALL carried surface TRBV5-5, while Jurkat carried TRBV12-3. Whole-study results and caveats: Most targeted TRBV signal came from the leukemia cell line cells, not normal T cells.

TCRdb re-derived calls from the 5' RACE reads in MiXCR, one entry per CDR3 protein. The table includes 20,000 or so distinct CDR3 sequences, under 3% detected once. V lost 4 bases to trimming and J lost 9 bases; unmatched junction nucleotides: 12. The CDR3 consists of 16 residues. Germline CDR1 SGHRS, CDR2 YFSETQ. T cells were expanded from blood mononuclear cells for 3 to 4 days with anti-CD3 OKT3 or CD3/CD28 beads. Expanded T cells grew in IL-2 (roughly 100 IU/ml) plus IL-7 (approximately 5 ng/ml). Each coculture: some 50,000 target cells, some 50,000 normal T cells, bispecific antibody. This clonotype was counted ten times or more. Its antigen remains unknown.

The chain has TRBV5-1 and TRBJ2-1; 11 nucleotides line up with TRBD1. Material: healthy donor T cells cultured with leukemia cells. The receptor was derived from a human donor in good health. Some clones in this sample may be carry-over from other donors' samples. For the CDR3, the DNA is TGCGCCAGCAGCCCATTACTAGGACAGGGGGCCGGTGAGCAGTTCTTC. This gives the protein CASSPLLGQGAGEQFF.